The next 5 T cell receptor beta chains were all read from a single sample in a study of T cell responses to AZD1222 COVID-19 vaccine. Libraries were prepared by immunoSEQ multiplex PCR; TCRdb keeps only in-frame clonotypes and omits some of them. The sample shows 150,000 to 200,000 clones, less than 95% of them seen only once. Here the sequenced sample was peripheral blood, taken on day 0 of AZD1222 vaccination. These receptors came from an adult in good health.

This clone was detected only once. The V gene is TRBV19, the J gene TRBJ2-1, with TRBD2 matching over 9 bases. Trimming at V came to 6 bases and at J to 10 bases, leaving 10 bases not matched to a gene. The CDR3 is made up of 14 amino acids. Per germline, CDR1 LNHDA and CDR2 SQIVND (reference sequence). CDR3 sequence: CASSAWTSVKEQFF. In DNA form, the CDR3 reads TGTGCCAGTAGCGCCTGGACTAGCGTCAAAGAGCAGTTCTTC.

In this sample, this clone turned up once. This sequence joins TRBV28 and TRBJ1-5, with 7 bases lining up with TRBD1. CDR3 size: 17 residues. Looked up from germline, CDR1 is MDHEN and CDR2 is SYDVKM. V lost 2 bases and J lost 0; bases outside the gene matches: 7. Here the CDR3 reads CASSLEVGQISNQPQHF. The CDR3 region has the DNA TGTGCCAGCAGTTTAGAGGTGGGACAGATTAGCAATCAGCCCCAGCATTTT.

The table lists this clone with a count of one. The CDR3 sequence: CASSLESAGIATEQFF. In DNA, the CDR3 is TGTGCCAGCAGCTTAGAATCCGCGGGAATAGCCACGGAGCAGTTCTTC. The V call is TRBV11-2, the J call TRBJ2-1; D is possibly TRBD2 (6 bases). Germline V CDR1 and CDR2: SGHAT, FQNNGV. V dropped 0 bases and J dropped 10 bases, with 19 bases sitting between them. The CDR3 has 16 residues.

The chain carries TRBV24-1 and TRBJ1-5; the D gene is possibly TRBD1 (5 bases). CDR3 size: 12 residues. The germline V and J ends were trimmed by 3 bases and 8 bases, with 7 bases remaining between them. The germline V gene has CDR1 KGHDR and CDR2 SFDVKD. CDR3 protein: CATSDGTEPQHF. The CDR3 DNA reads TGTGCCACCAGTGATGGGACCGAGCCCCAGCATTTT.

This chain links TRBV6-2 or TRBV6-3 with TRBJ2-7, with TRBD2 identical over 9 bases. Germline V gene data show CDR1 as MNHEY and CDR2 as SVGEGT. V shed 2 bases, J shed 12 bases, and the junction held 2 bases outside the gene matches. The CDR3 extends over 11 amino acids. The CDR3 sequence: CASSYGREGYF. The DNA for the CDR3 is TGTGCCAGCAGTTACGGGCGGGAGGGGTACTTC.